Listed below are T cell receptor beta chains from one sample, sequenced in a study of blood T cell repertoires in COVID-19. Data came from immunoSEQ multiplex PCR; TCRdb stores just in-frame clones and leaves some out. The sample has some 260,000 clones, approximately 79% seen once; the top ten hold 4% to 6%. Input material: peripheral blood. The origin of the receptors is a woman aged 80 or over with active or convalescent COVID-19. CDR3s include the opening cysteine and the closing phenylalanine or tryptophan. Fields, in order: D gene, V gene, clone size, J gene, CDR3 DNA, CDR3 protein. The D gene is left open where the match is weak. Clone sizes are given selectively: once, few, many, or a class where the clone is expanded.

>TRBD2|TRBV3-1/TRBV3-2|-|TRBJ2-1
TGTGCCAGCAGCCAAGGGGCTAGCGGGGATACCTACAATGAGCAGTTCTTC
CASSQGASGDTYNEQFF
>-|TRBV10-2|once|TRBJ1-2
TGCGCCACACTCCGTGATGACTATGGCTACACCTTC
CATLRDDYGYTF
>TRBD2|TRBV28|-|TRBJ2-3
TGTGCCAGCAGTCTACTACTAACGAGCGGGAACTGGGATACGCAGTATTTT
CASSLLLTSGNWDTQYF
>-|TRBV5-1|-|TRBJ2-3
TGCGCCAGCAGCTTGGGATCTGGGGGACATTTTTCAGATACGCAGTATTTT
CASSLGSGGHFSDTQYF
>-|TRBV16|-|TRBJ1-4
TGTGCCAGCAGCCCCTCACGGGGGGGTGAAAAACTGTTTTTT
CASSPSRGGEKLFF
>-|TRBV19|-|TRBJ2-1
TGTGCCAGTAGTAGTCCGGGTGGGTCCTACAATGAGCAGTTCTTC
CASSSPGGSYNEQFF
>-|TRBV4-2|-|TRBJ1-1
TGTGCCAGCAGCGCGGGGGGGGGCGCTGAAGCTTTCTTT
CASSAGGGAEAFF
>-|TRBV2|-|TRBJ2-1
TGTGCCAGCATATGGACAAATTACAATGAGCAGTTCTTC
CASIWTNYNEQFF
>-|TRBV6-1|few|TRBJ2-7
TGTGCCAGCAGTGAAAGGGGTGAGGTCCAGGCCTACGAGCAGTACTTC
CASSERGEVQAYEQYF
>TRBD1|TRBV28|-|TRBJ1-2
TGTGCCAGCAGTCAGGGGGTCTATGGCTACACCTTC
CASSQGVYGYTF
>-|TRBV9|-|TRBJ2-7
TGTGCCAGCAGCGTAGGCGGGACCCACGAGCAGTACTTC
CASSVGGTHEQYF
>-|TRBV6-5|-|TRBJ1-1
TGTGCCAGCAGTTACACTCGGGGAGTCTTCGTTTTCTTT
CASSYTRGVFVFF
>TRBD2|TRBV11-2|-|TRBJ2-7
TGTGCCAGCAGCTCCCTAGCGGGGGGATTCTCCTACGAGCAGTACTTC
CASSSLAGGFSYEQYF
>-|TRBV2|once|TRBJ2-5
TGTGCCAGCAGCAACAGAGAGGGCTCGACCCAGTACTTC
CASSNREGSTQYF
>TRBD1|TRBV11-2|-|TRBJ1-6
TGTGCCAGCAGCTTCGGGACAGGGGGCTATAATTCACCCCTCCACTTT
CASSFGTGGYNSPLHF